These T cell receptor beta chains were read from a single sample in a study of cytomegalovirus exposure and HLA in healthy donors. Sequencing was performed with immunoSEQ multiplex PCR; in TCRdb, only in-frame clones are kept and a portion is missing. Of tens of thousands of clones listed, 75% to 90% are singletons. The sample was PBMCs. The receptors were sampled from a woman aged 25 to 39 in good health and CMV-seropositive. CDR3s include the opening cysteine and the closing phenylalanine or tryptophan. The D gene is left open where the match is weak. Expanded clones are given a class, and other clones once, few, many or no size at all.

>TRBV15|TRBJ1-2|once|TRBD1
TGTGCCACCAGCAGGGATCAACAGGGGGCTAACTATGGCTACACCTTC
CATSRDQQGANYGYTF
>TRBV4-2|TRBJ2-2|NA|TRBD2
TGTGCCAGCAGCCAGCGGGAGGACACCGGGGAGCTGTTTTTT
CASSQREDTGELFF
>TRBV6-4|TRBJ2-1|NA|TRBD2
TGTGCCAGCAAAGTTACTAGCGGGAGGTACAATGAGCAGTTCTTC
CASKVTSGRYNEQFF
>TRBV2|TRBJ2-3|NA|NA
TGTGCCAGCAGGGCGGGGAGGCTAGCGACCACAGATACGCAGTATTTT
CASRAGRLATTDTQYF
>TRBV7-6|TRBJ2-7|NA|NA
TGTGCCAGCAGCCCCCCAAGCGACTACGGCTACGAGCAGTACTTC
CASSPPSDYGYEQYF
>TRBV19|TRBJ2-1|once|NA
TGTGCCAGTAGTCCCTTCGGGTACAATGAGCAGTTCTTC
CASSPFGYNEQFF
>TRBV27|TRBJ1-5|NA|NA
TGTGCCAGCAGTTTGGCCAGCGGTCAGCCCCAGCATTTT
CASSLASGQPQHF
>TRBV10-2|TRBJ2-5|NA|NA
TGCGCCAGCAGTGCTGGACTGGCCCAAGAGACCCAGTACTTC
CASSAGLAQETQYF
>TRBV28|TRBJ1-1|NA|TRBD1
TGTGCCAGCAGTTTTATGACAGGGGCAGCTTTCTTT
CASSFMTGAAFF
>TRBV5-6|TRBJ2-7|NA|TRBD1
TGTGCCAGCCTCCAATACCCGGGACAGGGGGTGTACGAGCAGTACTTC
CASLQYPGQGVYEQYF
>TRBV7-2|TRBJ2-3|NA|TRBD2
TGTGCCAGCAGCTTAGCGCGGCTAGCGGGAGGGCTGGGCACAGATACGCAGTATTTT
CASSLARLAGGLGTDTQYF
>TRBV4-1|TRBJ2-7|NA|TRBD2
TGCGCCAGCAGCCAAGTCGGGACTAGCGGGTCTCGGGAGCAGTACTTC
CASSQVGTSGSREQYF
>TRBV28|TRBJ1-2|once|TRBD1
TGTGCCAGCAATACAGCCGGGACAGGGGAGGGGGGCTACACCTTC
CASNTAGTGEGGYTF
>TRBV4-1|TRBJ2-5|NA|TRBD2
TGCGCCAGCAGCCAAGATCAGACTAGCCCCTATGAGACCCAGTACTTC
CASSQDQTSPYETQYF
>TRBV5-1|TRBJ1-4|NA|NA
TGCGCCAGCAGCCAGACTGCAACTAATGAAAAACTGTTTTTT
CASSQTATNEKLFF
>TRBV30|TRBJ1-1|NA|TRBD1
TGTGCCTGCCGCGACGGGACAGGGAAAACTAACACTGAAGCTTTCTTT
CACRDGTGKTNTEAFF
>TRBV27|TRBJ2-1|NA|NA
TGTGCCAGCAGTTTTGGGGGGACAGCTTACAATGAGCAGTTCTTC
CASSFGGTAYNEQFF
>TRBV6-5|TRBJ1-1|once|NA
TGTGCCAGCAGTTACTTCAGGGGCACGGGTTCGACTTTCTTT
CASSYFRGTGSTFF
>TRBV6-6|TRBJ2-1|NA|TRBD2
TGTGCCAGCAGGGACCCAGCGGGAGGGGACAATGAGCAGTTCTTC
CASRDPAGGDNEQFF
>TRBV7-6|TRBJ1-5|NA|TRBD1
TGTGCCAGCAGCAGGACAGGAGATAGCAATCAGCCCCAGCATTTT
CASSRTGDSNQPQHF
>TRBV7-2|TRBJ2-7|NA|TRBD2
TGTGCCAGCAGCGCGGCTAGCGGGAGCTCCTACGAGCAGTACTTC
CASSAASGSSYEQYF
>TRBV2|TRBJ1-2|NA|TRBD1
TGTGCCAGCATTAGCGACAGGGCAGCCGCCTATGGCTACACCTTC
CASISDRAAAYGYTF
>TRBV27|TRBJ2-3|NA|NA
TGTGCCAGTCGGCTAGGGGGCACAGATACGCAGTATTTT
CASRLGGTDTQYF
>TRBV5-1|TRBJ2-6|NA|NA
TGCGCCAGCAGCTTGGGAGTATCTGGGGCCAACGTCCTGACTTTC
CASSLGVSGANVLTF
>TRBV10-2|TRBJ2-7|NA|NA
TGCGCCAGCAGGGTAAGCGGAGCCTACGAGCAGTACTTC
CASRVSGAYEQYF
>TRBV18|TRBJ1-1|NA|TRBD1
TGTGCCAGCTCACCTACAGGGGCGGACACTGAAGCTTTCTTT
CASSPTGADTEAFF